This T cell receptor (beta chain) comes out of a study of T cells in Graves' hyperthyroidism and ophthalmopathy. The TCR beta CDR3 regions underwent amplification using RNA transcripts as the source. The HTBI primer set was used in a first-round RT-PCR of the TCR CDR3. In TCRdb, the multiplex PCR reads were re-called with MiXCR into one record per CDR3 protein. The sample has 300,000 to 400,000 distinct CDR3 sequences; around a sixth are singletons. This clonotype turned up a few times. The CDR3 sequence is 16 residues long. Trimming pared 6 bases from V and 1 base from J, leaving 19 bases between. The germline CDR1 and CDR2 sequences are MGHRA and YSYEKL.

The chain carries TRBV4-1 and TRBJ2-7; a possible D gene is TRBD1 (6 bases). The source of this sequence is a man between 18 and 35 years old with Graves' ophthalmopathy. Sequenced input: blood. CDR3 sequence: CASRNFGAGESYEQYF. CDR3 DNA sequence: TGCGCCAGCAGGAATTTTGGGGCAGGGGAATCCTACGAGCAGTACTTC.